This TCR beta chain originates from a study of T-cell memory formation after mild COVID-19. The study's findings and limits: CD4+ bias marked clones expanding day 15 to 37, unlike balanced contracting clones. Researchers could not confirm that second-wave clones peaking on day 37 targeted SARS-CoV-2. The pre-infection memory compartment contained some responding clones, suggesting cross-reactive memory joined.

From 5'RACE with constant-segment primers came TCR alpha and TCR beta cDNA libraries that carried sample barcodes and UMIs. TCRdb re-analysed the 5' RACE reads in MiXCR, keeping a single row per CDR3 protein. The sample lists approximately 580,000 distinct CDR3 sequences; roughly 21% were seen once. V was shortened by 5 bases and J by 2 bases, with 7 bases between the two germline ends. CDR3 size: 12 residues. CDR1 is MNHEY and CDR2 is SVGEGT in the germline V gene. A note on this clonotype: Its specificity is not known.

The J gene is TRBJ2-7, the V gene TRBV6-2 or TRBV6-3; D not certain. The clonotype was recovered from an adult woman who had mild COVID-19 (a few samples of this study predate the infection). Cell type and time point are not known. The sample consisted of PBMCs or a T cell subset sorted from them (not recorded which). Written as DNA, the CDR3 is TGTGCCAGCAGTCAATCAGCCTACGAGCAGTACTTC. Translation: CASSQSAYEQYF.